The 30 T cell receptor beta chains given below trace back to one sample, sequenced in a study of T cells in Graves' hyperthyroidism and ophthalmopathy (dated by TCRdb to about 2019). The library came from multiplex PCR. The reads were generated on an Illumina HiSeq 2000. TCR beta CDR3 regions were amplified from RNA transcripts. The TCR CDR3 was subjected to a first round of RT-PCR using the HTBI primer set and the Qiagen OneStep RT-PCR kit. The public reads were quality trimmed at Q25 with fastp and then assembled into clones with MiXCR by TCRdb, keeping productive beta chains. Duplicate CDR3 protein sequences are folded into a single record with the most common DNA and genes. Across this sample there are about 100,000 distinct CDR3 sequences, with 16% seen only once. 42% of the sample comes from the top ten. The sequenced material came from blood. The receptor set was obtained from a woman aged 45-65 years with Graves' hyperthyroidism.

This clonotype occurred many times. The chain links TRBV11-2 to TRBJ2-7, with D uncertain. There are 13 residues in the CDR3. Germline V lookup: CDR1 SGHAT, CDR2 FQNNGV. Trimming took off 5 bases at V and 3 bases at J, with 11 bases between the two ends. The CDR3 coding sequence is TGTGCCAGCAGCCTAGGGCGGAGCTACGAGCAGTACGTC. It codes for CASSLGRSYEQYV.

This clonotype was seen ten or more times. This chain links TRBV6-1 with TRBJ1-5; 9 positions agree with TRBD1. The germline V gene encodes CDR1 MNHNS and CDR2 SASEGT. After removal of 6 bases from V and 0 bases from J, the junction contained 18 bases not matched to a gene. The length of the CDR3 is 20 residues. The CDR3 loop is CASRSIQTGGTPYSNQPQHF. Here the CDR3 DNA reads TGTGCCAGCAGGAGCATCCAGACAGGGGGGACTCCGTATAGCAATCAGCCCCAGCATTTT.

This clonotype appeared many times. The V and J genes are TRBV5-1 and TRBJ2-1; 11 bases align to TRBD2. The CDR3 contains 16 residues. Germline lookup yields CDR1 SGHRS and CDR2 YFSETQ. V shed 2 bases and J 0 bases; nucleotides not matched to a gene: 1. The DNA for the CDR3 is TGCGCCAGCAGCTTCGGGACTAGCGGCTCCTACAATGAGCAGTTCTTC. Translated, it gives CASSFGTSGSYNEQFF.

Many counts were recorded for this clonotype. The genes are TRBV20-1 and TRBJ2-3; 7 bases agree with TRBD2. Germline V gives CDR1 DFQATT, CDR2 SNEGSKA (reference sequence). There are 17 residues in the CDR3. With V trimmed by 5 bases and J by 0 bases, 14 bases remained unmatched. CDR3: CSALDAERGSSTDTQYF. DNA for the CDR3: TGCAGTGCTCTGGACGCTGAGCGGGGTTCTAGCACAGATACGCAGTATTTT.

The table lists this clonotype with many counts. This chain uses TRBV28 with TRBJ2-7; 8 bases agree with TRBD1. V shed 5 bases and J 4 bases; nucleotides not matched to a gene: 4. In germline, CDR1 is MDHEN, CDR2 SYDVKM. The CDR3 is made up of 13 amino acids. The DNA for the CDR3 is TGTGCCAGCAGTCCGGACAGGGAATACGAGCAGTACTTC. Translation gives CASSPDREYEQYF.

This clonotype was picked up a small number of times. The V and J genes are TRBV6-1 and TRBJ2-7, with 16 positions matching TRBD2. J lost 0 bases, V lost 6 bases, and 11 bases had no gene match. The germline V gene encodes CDR1 MNHNS and CDR2 SASEGT. The CDR3 length is 19 residues. The CDR3 coding sequence is TGTGCCAGCAGCCCCGGGGGACTAGCGGGAGGGCCCAGCTCCTACGAGCAGTACTTC. Protein sequence: CASSPGGLAGGPSSYEQYF.

At least ten counts were recorded for this clonotype. The chain is built from TRBV12-3 or TRBV12-4 and TRBJ2-1; D is ambiguous. The germline V and J ends were trimmed by 4 bases and 0 bases, with 7 bases remaining between them. This CDR3 spans 14 amino acids. As DNA, the CDR3 is TGTGCCAGCAGTTCGCCTTACTCCTACAATGAGCAGTTCTTC. This codes for CASSSPYSYNEQFF.

V is TRBV20-1 and J is TRBJ2-1; 13 positions match TRBD2. J lost 8 bases, V lost 6 bases, and 16 bases had no gene match. The CDR3 is 17 amino acids. Per germline, CDR1 DFQATT and CDR2 SNEGSKA (reference sequence). CDR3 in DNA: TGCAGTGCCCCCGGGACCGGGACTAGCGGGGCTGTCCATGAGCAGTTCTTC. As protein: CSAPGTGTSGAVHEQFF.

J is TRBJ2-1 and V is TRBV28; 8 nucleotides agree with TRBD2. V dropped 4 bases and J dropped 3; count of bases not matched to a gene: 5. Germline V gene lookup returns CDR1 MDHEN and CDR2 SYDVKM. The CDR3 consists of 15 residues. The CDR3 reads CASSSGLANYNEQFF. DNA for the CDR3: TGTGCCAGCAGTTCCGGACTAGCTAACTACAATGAGCAGTTCTTC.

In this sample, this clonotype turned up many times. This chain joins TRBV7-3 and TRBJ2-1; 8 nucleotides align to TRBD2. The CDR3 contains 16 residues. The J segment lost 6 bases and the V segment lost 0 bases, leaving 7 bases of the junction unmatched. Per the germline V gene, CDR1 is SGHTA and CDR2 is FQGTGA. The CDR3 spells CASSLTAGVPPNEQFF. CDR3 coding DNA: TGTGCCAGCAGCTTAACAGCGGGGGTTCCCCCCAATGAGCAGTTCTTC.

This clonotype was seen once. CDR3: CASTGGLRPSETYEQYF. The CDR3 DNA reads TGTGCCAGCACGGGGGGCCTGAGGCCGTCCGAGACCTACGAGCAGTACTTC. The chain has TRBV6-1 and TRBJ2-7; possibly TRBD2 for D (7 bases). Germline values: CDR1 MNHNS, CDR2 SASEGT. The CDR3 has 17 residues. Trimming removed 7 bases at V and 2 bases at J, with 24 bases between.

This clonotype has a count of ten or more. The chain employs TRBV7-6 and TRBJ2-5; weak D call: TRBD1 (6 bases). The germline V gene encodes CDR1 SGHVS and CDR2 FNYEAQ. V was shortened by 4 bases and J by 4 bases, with 19 bases between the two germline ends. The CDR3 is 16 amino acids. This chain's CDR3 is CASSYIPGRGAETQYF. The CDR3 region has the DNA TGTGCCAGCAGCTACATTCCGGGCAGGGGAGCAGAGACCCAGTACTTC.

The V and J genes are TRBV5-1 and TRBJ2-5, with 14 bases fitting TRBD2. The germline V gene has CDR1 SGHRS and CDR2 YFSETQ. The V and J ends lost 5 bases and 2 bases, in that order; junction bases with no gene match: 2. The CDR3 extends over 15 amino acids. CDR3 nucleotide sequence: TGCGCCAGCAGAGGACTAGCGGGAGGTCAAGAGACCCAGTACTTC. This translates into CASRGLAGGQETQYF.

This clonotype came up many times. The chain couples TRBV13 to TRBJ2-3, with no clear D. Germline CDR1 reads PRHDT; CDR2 reads FYEKMQ (reference sequence). The CDR3 is 13 amino acids. The ends were cut back, 3 bases at V and 2 bases at J, with 6 bases in the middle. The CDR3 sequence is CASSLDHTDTQYF. CDR3 bases: TGTGCCAGCAGCTTGGACCACACAGATACGCAGTATTTT.

In the case of this clonotype: At one of its ends the junction is not consistent with the germline gene, which may arise from a read error. CDR3 protein: CVSSANEKLFF. The CDR3 region has the DNA TGTGTCAGCAGCGCTAATGAAAAACTGTTCTTT. The gene calls are TRBV2 and TRBJ1-4; D is unclear. Per germline, CDR1 SNHLY and CDR2 FYNNEI. CDR3 size: 11 residues.

This clonotype was recorded many times. The chain employs TRBV20-1 and TRBJ2-1; D not resolved. The ends were cut back, 5 bases at V and 8 bases at J, with 13 bases in the middle. CDR1 and CDR2 (germline): DFQATT, SNEGSKA (reference sequence). The CDR3 is 12 residues long. CDR3 sequence (DNA): TGCAGTGCTCCAACCCAGTGGGATGAGCAGTTCTTC. This translates into CSAPTQWDEQFF.

This clonotype was observed at least ten times. The chain employs TRBV11-2 and TRBJ2-7; D is possibly TRBD1 (5 bases). Trimming removed 5 bases at V and 9 bases at J, with 17 bases between. The CDR3 is made up of 13 amino acids. CDR1 is SGHAT, CDR2 FQNNGV, per germline. The CDR3, as DNA: TGTGCCAGCAGCCCTGGGCCATTCCAGGGGCAGTACGTC. The encoded protein is CASSPGPFQGQYV.

Ten or more counts support this clonotype. V and J are TRBV24-1 and TRBJ2-1, with a tentative D call TRBD2 (6 bases). V lost 0 bases, J lost 7 bases, and 12 bases lay in between. In germline, CDR1 is KGHDR, CDR2 SFDVKD. The CDR3 is 15 amino acids. CDR3 sequence: CATSDLQIGSNEQFF. The CDR3 DNA sequence: TGTGCCACCAGTGATTTGCAAATCGGGAGTAATGAGCAGTTCTTC.

This clonotype has a count of ten or more. This chain links TRBV2 with TRBJ2-3; no reliable D call. Germline V lookup: CDR1 SNHLY, CDR2 FYNNEI. Trimming took off 5 bases at V and 4 bases at J, with 7 bases between the two ends. The CDR3 has 12 amino acids. The CDR3 DNA sequence: TGTGCCAGCAGTCCCTTATCAGATACGCAGTATTTT. Its protein product is CASSPLSDTQYF.

At least ten counts were recorded for this clonotype. CDR3 in DNA: TGTGCCAGCAGAAGGGGACTAGCGTCTTACGAGCAGTACTTC. Its translation is CASRRGLASYEQYF. V and J are TRBV28 and TRBJ2-7; 10 nucleotides agree with TRBD2. V gave up 6 bases and J gave up 4 bases; unmatched junction bases: 6. Germline CDR1 MDHEN, CDR2 SYDVKM. The length of the CDR3 is 14 residues.

This clonotype was counted at least ten times. CDR3 sequence reads: CASIGPSYEQYF. CDR3 in DNA: TGCGCCAGCATCGGCCCCTCCTACGAGCAGTACTTC. The chain carries TRBV5-1 and TRBJ2-7; unclear D gene. The germline V gene has CDR1 SGHRS and CDR2 YFSETQ. The ends were cut back, 6 bases at V and 0 bases at J, with 7 bases in the middle. This CDR3 is built from 12 residues.

At least ten counts were recorded for this clonotype. The CDR3 nucleotides are TGTGCCAGCAGTGGGGGGGGGTTAGCCAAAAACATTCAGTACTTC. Amino acid sequence: CASSGGGLAKNIQYF. V and J are TRBV6-1 and TRBJ2-4, with 7 bases that match TRBD2. The CDR3 contains 15 residues. From germline, CDR1 is MNHNS and CDR2 SASEGT. V lost 4 bases to trimming and J lost 0 bases; unmatched junction nucleotides: 3.

Only a few counts were recorded for this clonotype. An end of the junction differs from the germline gene, which may be a read error. The J gene is TRBJ1-6, the V gene TRBV3-1, with D unclear. This CDR3 spans 13 amino acids. Germline V gene data show CDR1 as LGHDT and CDR2 as YNNKEL (reference sequence). CDR3: CASSLHGNSPLYF. The CDR3 region has the DNA TGTGCCAGCAGCCTACACGGGAATTCACCCCTCTACTTT.

To note about this clonotype: At one end, the junction sequence differs from germline, possibly due to a read error. The chain couples TRBV29-1 to TRBJ2-1, with 9 nucleotides matching TRBD2. Germline V gene sequence: CDR1 SQVTM, CDR2 ANQGSEA. This CDR3 spans 14 amino acids. The CDR3 nucleotides are TGCAGCGTTGTCCCCGGGACTAGCTACAATGGGCAGTTCTTC. This sequence encodes CSVVPGTSYNGQFF.

This clonotype showed up many times. This chain joins TRBV5-1 and TRBJ2-3, with D possibly being TRBD1 or TRBD2 (5 bases each). V shed 4 bases and J shed 0 bases, with 6 bases lying between them. The V gene's germline CDR1 is SGHRS and CDR2 YFSETQ. This CDR3 comprises 13 residues. This chain's CDR3 is CASSRDSTDTQYF. The CDR3, as DNA: TGCGCCAGCAGCAGGGACAGCACAGATACGCAGTATTTT.

On this clonotype itself: A much larger clone is a single base away; this may be a read error. The genes are TRBV7-2 and TRBJ1-1; weak D call: TRBD1 (6 bases). Germline V gene sequence: CDR1 SGHTA, CDR2 FQGNSA. The V gene lost 5 bases and the J gene lost 4 bases, with 29 bases spanning the gap. This CDR3 has 19 amino acids. The CDR3 loop reads CASSPRKTGRGRWSTEAFF. CDR3 sequence (DNA): TGTGCCAGCAGCCCTCGAAAAACCGGACGGGGGCGTTGGAGCACTGAAGCTTTCTTT.

In its sample, this clonotype was seen many times. The V gene is TRBV20-1, the J gene TRBJ2-5, with 7 nucleotides matching TRBD1. The CDR3 is 16 residues long. Germline-derived CDR1 and CDR2 are DFQATT and SNEGSKA (reference sequence). V shed 3 bases, J shed 2 bases, and the junction held 12 bases outside the gene matches. This chain's CDR3 is CSASNARQGVQETQYF. CDR3 sequence (DNA): TGCAGTGCTAGTAATGCGAGACAGGGAGTTCAAGAGACCCAGTACTTC.

Many counts were recorded for this clonotype. The chain employs TRBV7-2 and TRBJ2-2, with D perhaps matching TRBD2 (6 bases). In germline, CDR1 is SGHTA, CDR2 FQGNSA. Trimming shortened V by 5 bases and J by 5 bases, and 15 bases separated the two germline ends. CDR3 size: 15 residues. The CDR3 region has the DNA TGTGCCAGCAGCGCGGATACTAGCATTACCGGGGAGCTGTTTTTT. Translated: CASSADTSITGELFF.

This clonotype was seen at least ten times. The CDR3: CASSPGTVAKNIQYF. CDR3 in DNA: TGTGCCAGCAGCCCCGGGACAGTAGCCAAAAACATTCAGTACTTC. The chain has TRBV27 and TRBJ2-4, with 7 nucleotides matching TRBD1. V dropped 6 bases and J dropped 0; count of bases not matched to a gene: 5. Germline values: CDR1 MNHEY, CDR2 SMNVEV (reference sequence). The CDR3 covers 15 residues.

This clonotype was observed at least ten times. This sequence joins TRBV11-2 and TRBJ2-7; D is unclear. CDR3 length: 14 amino acids. In germline, CDR1 is SGHAT, CDR2 FQNNGV. V lost 6 bases, J lost 6 bases, and 18 bases lay in between. CDR3 nucleotide sequence: TGTGCCAGCAGTCTCGTGTCGGGTCTATTCGAGCAGTACTTC. Translating it yields CASSLVSGLFEQYF.